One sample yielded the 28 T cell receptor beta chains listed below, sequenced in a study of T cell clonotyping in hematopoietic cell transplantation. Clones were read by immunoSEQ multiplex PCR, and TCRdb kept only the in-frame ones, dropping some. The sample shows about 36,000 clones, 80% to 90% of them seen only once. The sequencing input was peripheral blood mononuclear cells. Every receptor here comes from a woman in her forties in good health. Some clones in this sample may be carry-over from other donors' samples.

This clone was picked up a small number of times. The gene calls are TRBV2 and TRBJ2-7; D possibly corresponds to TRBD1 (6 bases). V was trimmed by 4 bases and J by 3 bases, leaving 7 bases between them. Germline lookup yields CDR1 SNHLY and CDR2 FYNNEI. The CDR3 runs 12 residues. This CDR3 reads CASSADSYEQYF. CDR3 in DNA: TGTGCCAGCAGTGCGGACAGCTACGAGCAGTACTTC. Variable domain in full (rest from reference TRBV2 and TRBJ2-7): EPEVTQTPSHQVTQMGQEVILRCVPISNHLYFYWYRQILGQKVEFLVSFYNNEISEKSEIFDDQFSVERPDGSNFTLKIRSTKLEDSAMYFCASSADSYEQYFGPGTRLTVT.

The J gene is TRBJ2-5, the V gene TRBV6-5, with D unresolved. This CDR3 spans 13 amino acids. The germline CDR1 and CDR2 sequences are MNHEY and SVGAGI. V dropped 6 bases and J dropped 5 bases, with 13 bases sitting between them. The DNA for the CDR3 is TGTGCCAGCAGGGTTAAAGGGCTGGAGACCCAGTACTTC. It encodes CASRVKGLETQYF.

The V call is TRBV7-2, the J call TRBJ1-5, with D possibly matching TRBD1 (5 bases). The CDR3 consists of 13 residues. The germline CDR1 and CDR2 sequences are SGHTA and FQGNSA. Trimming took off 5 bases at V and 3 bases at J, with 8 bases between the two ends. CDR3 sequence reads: CASSRTLNQPQHF. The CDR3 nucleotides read TGTGCCAGCAGCAGGACACTCAATCAGCCCCAGCATTTT.

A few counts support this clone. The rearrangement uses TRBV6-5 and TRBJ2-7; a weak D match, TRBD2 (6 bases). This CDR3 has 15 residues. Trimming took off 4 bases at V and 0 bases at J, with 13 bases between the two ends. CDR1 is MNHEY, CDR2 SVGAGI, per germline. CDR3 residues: CASSLEAGSSYEQYF. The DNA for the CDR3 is TGTGCCAGCAGTTTGGAGGCCGGGAGCTCCTACGAGCAGTACTTC.

CDR3 DNA: TGTGCCAGCAGGAGAGGTCAGCCCCAGCATTTT. Translated: CASRRGQPQHF. This rearrangement joins TRBV6-6 to TRBJ1-5; D not certain. Trimming took 6 bases from V and 6 from J, leaving 6 bases between them. The CDR3 sequence is 11 residues long. Germline CDR1 and CDR2: MNHNY and SVGAGI (reference sequence).

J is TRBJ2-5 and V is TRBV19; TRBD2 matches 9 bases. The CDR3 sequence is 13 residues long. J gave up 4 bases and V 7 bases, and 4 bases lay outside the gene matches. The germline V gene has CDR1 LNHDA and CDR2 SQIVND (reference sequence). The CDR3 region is CASIPAGGETQYF. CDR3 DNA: TGTGCCAGTATTCCAGCGGGAGGAGAGACCCAGTACTTC.

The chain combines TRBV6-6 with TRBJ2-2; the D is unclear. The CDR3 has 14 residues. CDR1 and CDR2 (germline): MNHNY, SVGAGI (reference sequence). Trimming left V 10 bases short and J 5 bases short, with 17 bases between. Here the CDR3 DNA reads TGTGCCACCTATATCCGTCCAACGACCGGGGAGCTGTTTTTT. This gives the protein CATYIRPTTGELFF.

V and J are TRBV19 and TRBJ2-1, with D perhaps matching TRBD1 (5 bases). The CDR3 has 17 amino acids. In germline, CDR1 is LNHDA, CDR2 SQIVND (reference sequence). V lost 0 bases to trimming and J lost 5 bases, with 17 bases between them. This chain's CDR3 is CASSIDHQGPVDNEQFF. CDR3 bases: TGTGCCAGTAGTATAGATCATCAGGGCCCGGTTGACAATGAGCAGTTCTTC.

CDR3 nucleotides: TGTGCCTGGAGTGCGGGACAGTTACTATTGAGCAATCAGCCCCAGCATTTT. It specifies CAWSAGQLLLSNQPQHF. The rearrangement uses TRBV30 and TRBJ1-5; 7 bases are a match to TRBD1. The V gene end was trimmed by 1 base and the J gene end by 1 base; junction bases not matched to a gene: 10. Germline assignment: CDR1 GTSNPN and CDR2 SVGIG (reference sequence). The CDR3 loop spans 17 amino acids.

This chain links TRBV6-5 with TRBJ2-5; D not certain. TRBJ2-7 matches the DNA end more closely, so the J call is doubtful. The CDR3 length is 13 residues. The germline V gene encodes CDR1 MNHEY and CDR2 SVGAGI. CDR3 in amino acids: CASRPGRTYEQYF. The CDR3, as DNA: TGTGCCAGCAGGCCAGGACGGACCTACGAGCAGTACTTC.

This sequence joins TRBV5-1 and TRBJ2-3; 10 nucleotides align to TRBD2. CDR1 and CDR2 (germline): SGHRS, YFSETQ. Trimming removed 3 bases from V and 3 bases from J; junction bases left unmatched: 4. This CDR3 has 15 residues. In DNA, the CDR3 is TGCGCCAGCAGCTCGGCTAGCGGGAGAACAGATACGCAGTATTTT. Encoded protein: CASSSASGRTDTQYF.

As DNA, the CDR3 is TGTGCCCGGCTGAGGGACAGGAGGACAGATGGCTACACCTTC. This codes for CARLRDRRTDGYTF. The chain couples TRBV30 to TRBJ1-2; 8 bases are a match to TRBD1. V trimming: 8 bases; J trimming: 6 bases; junction bases outside the gene matches: 14. This CDR3 has 14 amino acids. Germline CDR1 GTSNPN, CDR2 SVGIG (reference sequence).

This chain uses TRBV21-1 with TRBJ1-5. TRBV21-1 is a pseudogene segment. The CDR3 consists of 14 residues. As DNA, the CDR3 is TGTGCCAGCAGGGGGACTTTCATCAATCAGCCCCAGCATTTT. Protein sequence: CASRGTFINQPQHF.

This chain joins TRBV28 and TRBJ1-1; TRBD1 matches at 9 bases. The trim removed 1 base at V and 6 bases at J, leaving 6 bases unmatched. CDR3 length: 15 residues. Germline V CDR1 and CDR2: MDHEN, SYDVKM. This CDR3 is CASSLLGDRDAEAFF. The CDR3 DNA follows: TGTGCCAGCAGTTTATTGGGGGACAGGGACGCTGAAGCTTTCTTT.

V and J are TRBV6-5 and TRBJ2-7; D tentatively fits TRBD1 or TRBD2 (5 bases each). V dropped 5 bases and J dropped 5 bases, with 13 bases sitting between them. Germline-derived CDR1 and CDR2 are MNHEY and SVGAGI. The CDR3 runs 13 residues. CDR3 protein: CASSRLGTHEQYF. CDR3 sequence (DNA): TGTGCCAGCAGTCGGCTCGGGACCCACGAGCAGTACTTC.

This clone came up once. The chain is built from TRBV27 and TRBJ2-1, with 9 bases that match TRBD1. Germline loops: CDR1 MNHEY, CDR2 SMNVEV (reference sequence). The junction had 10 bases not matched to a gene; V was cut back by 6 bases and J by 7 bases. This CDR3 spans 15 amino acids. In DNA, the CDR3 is TGTGCCAGCAGGACTTGGGACAGGGTTGGTAATGAGCAGTTCTTC. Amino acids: CASRTWDRVGNEQFF.

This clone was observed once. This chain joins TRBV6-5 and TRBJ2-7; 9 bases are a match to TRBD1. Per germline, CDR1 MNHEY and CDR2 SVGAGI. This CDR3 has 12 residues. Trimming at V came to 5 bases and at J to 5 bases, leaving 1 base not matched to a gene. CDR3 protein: CASSRTGDEQYF. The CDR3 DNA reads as TGTGCCAGCAGTCGGACAGGGGACGAGCAGTACTTC.

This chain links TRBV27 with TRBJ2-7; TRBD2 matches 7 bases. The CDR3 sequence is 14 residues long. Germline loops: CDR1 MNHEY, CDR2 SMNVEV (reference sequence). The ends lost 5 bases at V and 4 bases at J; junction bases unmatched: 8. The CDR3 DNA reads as TGTGCCAGCAGTCCGGATGGGAGGGGTTACGAGCAGTACTTC. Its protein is CASSPDGRGYEQYF.

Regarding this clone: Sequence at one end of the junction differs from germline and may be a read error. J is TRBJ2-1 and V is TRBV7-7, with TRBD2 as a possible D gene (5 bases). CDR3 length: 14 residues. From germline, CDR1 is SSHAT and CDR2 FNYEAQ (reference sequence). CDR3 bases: TGTGCTAGCAGCTTATCCTCACTAGACAATGAGCAGTTCTTC. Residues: CASSLSSLDNEQFF.

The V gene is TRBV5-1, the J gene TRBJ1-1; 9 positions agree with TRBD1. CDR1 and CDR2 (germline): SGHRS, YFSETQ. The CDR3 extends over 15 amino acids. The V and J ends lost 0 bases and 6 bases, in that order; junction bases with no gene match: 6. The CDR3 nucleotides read TGCGCCAGCAGCTTGGGGGGGGACAGGGCCGCTGAAGCTTTCTTT. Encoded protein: CASSLGGDRAAEAFF.

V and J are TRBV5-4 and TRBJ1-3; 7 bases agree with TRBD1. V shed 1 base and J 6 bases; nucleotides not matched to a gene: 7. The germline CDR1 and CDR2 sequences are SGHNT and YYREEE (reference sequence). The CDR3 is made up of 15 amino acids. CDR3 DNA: TGTGCCAGCAGCTTGTCTGGGACAGCAGTAAACACCATATATTTT. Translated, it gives CASSLSGTAVNTIYF. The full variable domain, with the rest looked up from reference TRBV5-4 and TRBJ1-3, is ETGVTQSPTHLIKTRGQQVTLRCSSQSGHNTVSWYQQALGQGPQFIFQYYREEENGRGNFPPRFSGLQFPNYSSELNVNALELDDSALYLCASSLSGTAVNTIYFGEGSWLTVV.

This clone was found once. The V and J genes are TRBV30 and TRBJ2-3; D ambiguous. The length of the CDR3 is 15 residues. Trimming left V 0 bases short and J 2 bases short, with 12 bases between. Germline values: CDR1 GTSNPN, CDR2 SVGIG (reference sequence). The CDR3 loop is CAWSVSRISTDTQYF. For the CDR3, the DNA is TGTGCCTGGAGTGTTTCACGGATCTCCACAGATACGCAGTATTTT.

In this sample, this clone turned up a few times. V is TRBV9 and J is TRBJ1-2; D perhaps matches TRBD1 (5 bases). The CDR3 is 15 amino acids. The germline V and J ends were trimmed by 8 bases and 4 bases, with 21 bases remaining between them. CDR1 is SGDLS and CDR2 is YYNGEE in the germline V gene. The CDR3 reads CASGAGRGELYGYTF. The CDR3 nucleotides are TGTGCCAGTGGCGCGGGGCGGGGGGAACTCTATGGCTACACCTTC.

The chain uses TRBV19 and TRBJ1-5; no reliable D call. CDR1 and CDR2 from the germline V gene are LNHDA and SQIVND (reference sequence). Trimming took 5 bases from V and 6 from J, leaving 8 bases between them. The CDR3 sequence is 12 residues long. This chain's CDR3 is CASSEPFQPQHF. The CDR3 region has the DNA TGTGCCAGTAGTGAGCCTTTTCAGCCCCAGCATTTT.

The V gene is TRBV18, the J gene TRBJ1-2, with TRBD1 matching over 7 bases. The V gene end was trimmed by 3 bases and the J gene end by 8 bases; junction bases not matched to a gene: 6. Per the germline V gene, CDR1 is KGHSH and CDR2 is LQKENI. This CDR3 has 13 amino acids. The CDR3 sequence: CASSPGTAEGYTF. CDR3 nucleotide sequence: TGTGCCAGCTCACCGGGGACAGCGGAGGGCTACACCTTC.

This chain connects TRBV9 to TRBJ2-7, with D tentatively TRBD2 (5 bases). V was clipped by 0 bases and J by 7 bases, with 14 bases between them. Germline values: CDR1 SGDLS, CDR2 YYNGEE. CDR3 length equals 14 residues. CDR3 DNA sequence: TGTGCCAGCAGCGTAGAACTAGGATCGGGTGAGCAGTACTTC. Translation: CASSVELGSGEQYF. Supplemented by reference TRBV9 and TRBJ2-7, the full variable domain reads DSGVTQTPKHLITATGQRVTLRCSPRSGDLSVYWYQQSLDQGLQFLIQYYNGEERAKGNILERFSAQQFPDLHSELNLSSLELGDSALYFCASSVELGSGEQYFGPGTRLTVT.

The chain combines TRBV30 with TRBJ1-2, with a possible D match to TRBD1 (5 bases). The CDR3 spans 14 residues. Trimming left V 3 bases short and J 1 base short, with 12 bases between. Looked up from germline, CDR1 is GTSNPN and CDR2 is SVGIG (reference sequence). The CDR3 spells CAWSRRQLNYGYTF. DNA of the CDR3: TGTGCCTGGAGCCGCAGACAGCTTAACTATGGCTACACCTTC.

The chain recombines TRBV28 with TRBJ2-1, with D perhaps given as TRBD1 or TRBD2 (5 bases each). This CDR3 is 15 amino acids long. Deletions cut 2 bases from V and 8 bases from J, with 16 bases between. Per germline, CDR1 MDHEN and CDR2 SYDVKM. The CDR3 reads CASSLVAPRGYEQFF. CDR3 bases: TGTGCCAGCAGTTTAGTAGCTCCGAGGGGCTATGAGCAGTTCTTC.